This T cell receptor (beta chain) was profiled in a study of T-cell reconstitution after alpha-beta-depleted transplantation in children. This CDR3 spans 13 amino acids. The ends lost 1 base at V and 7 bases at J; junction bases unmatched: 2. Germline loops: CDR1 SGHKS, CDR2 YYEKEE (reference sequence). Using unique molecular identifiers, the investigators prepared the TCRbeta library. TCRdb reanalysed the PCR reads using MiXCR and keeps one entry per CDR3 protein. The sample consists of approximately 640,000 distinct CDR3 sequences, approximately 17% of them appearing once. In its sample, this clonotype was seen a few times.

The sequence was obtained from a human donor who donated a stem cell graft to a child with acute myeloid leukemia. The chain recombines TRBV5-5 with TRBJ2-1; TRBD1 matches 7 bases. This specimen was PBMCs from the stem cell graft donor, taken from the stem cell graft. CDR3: CASSLLRGNEQFF. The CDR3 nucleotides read TGTGCCAGCAGCTTGCTCAGGGGGAATGAGCAGTTCTTC.